Given below is one T cell receptor beta chain in context. Its antigen has not been determined. Qualities for individual bases were not recorded, and no much larger clone is one base off. The data originate from a study of read filtering for tumor transcriptome and immune sequencing (dated by TCRdb to 2018 to 2020). About the investigation overall: The cohort was composed of approximately 16 male and approximately 15 female patients, with a mean age of 65.9 years and an age range of roughly 45 to 80. Under revised international staging, roughly 8 patients fell into R-ISS I, approximately 15 into R-ISS II and over five into R-ISS III. After DNase treatment, whole-transcriptome libraries were prepared with the TruSeq RNA Access Library Prep Kit. TCR-region mapped reads per sample ranged from about 4.05 to 11 million with IR-seq versus only about 75 to 1,400 with RNA-seq. Using the same bone marrow samples, the study ran both targeted immune repertoire sequencing and bulk whole-transcriptome sequencing and then compared the TCR repertoires from each method. A main aim was a read-filtering strategy for immune repertoire data, specifically whether clonotypes supported by a single read should be removed. On the study overall, not on this receptor specifically: Clonotypes were captured by IR-seq at much higher depth and more reliably than by RNA-seq, and smaller IR-seq throughput was sufficient for identification of most shared clonotypes. In IR-seq, roughly four fifths of clonotypes but approximately 3.7% of total reads were represented by single-read clonotypes, whereas in RNA-seq, 65% to 75% of clonotypes and 40% to 55% of reads were represented by single-read clonotypes. Rather than purified T cells, the sorted CD138-negative fraction was a mixed bone marrow immune population. Removing single-read clonotypes increased the correlation between IR-seq and RNA-seq shared clonotype proportions.

Each patient had bone marrow sampled at the time of active disease. Bone marrow mononuclear cells were isolated by Ficoll-Hypaque density gradient centrifugation. Myeloma plasma cells were removed and CD138-negative cells were collected by negative selection after labeling with CD138 magnetic microbeads on a MACS separator. Flow cytometry on an Attune NxT with CD138 antibodies was used to check the purity of the isolated cells. Total RNA was extracted using TRIzol reagent and was quantified on a NanoDrop spectrophotometer. Paired RNA-seq and IR-seq were performed on each patient's CD138-negative bone marrow sample. Inclusive of the bounding cysteine and phenylalanine, the CDR3 is 12 residues long. The kept DNA is CDR3 alone, 36 bases in frame from the first base. V is shortened by 4 bases, J by 9 bases, and the region joining them spans 10 bases. CDR1 and CDR2 were assigned from the germline V gene as SNHLY and FYNNEI.

TCR libraries were constructed from approximately 0.4 ug RNA using the Immunoverse kit, and molecular barcoded adaptors covering alpha/delta and beta/gamma chains were employed. TCR library preparation was performed with the same RNA that was used for transcriptome sequencing. Sequencing of the TCR libraries was done on an Illumina HiSeq 4000 with 2 x 150 cycles. The paper's data handling went like this. TCR reads were aligned to human V, D, J and C references and assembled into CDR3 clonotypes with MiXCR, including quality filtering and error correction. Clonotype counts and gene usage diversity were analyzed with the tcR package in R. For inspection of raw mapping reads, RNA-seq reads were mapped by STAR aligner version 2.5.3a onto GRCh37 of the human genome. To test how sequencing depth affects detected clonotypes, IR-seq fastq files were randomly downsampled with Seqtk 1.3. The public reads were reprocessed in TCRdb via fastp at Q25 and MiXCR, keeping in-frame beta chains. Each record represents a unique CDR3 protein, reported with the most common genes and DNA among its rows. Here the V and J calls rest on TCRdb's processing, not on the authors' analysis. This sample has more than 35,000 distinct CDR3 sequences in its table, and 12% of those were observed once. Of the sample, more than 30% falls within the top ten clones.

The receptor was derived from a donor aged 40 or older with multiple myeloma. This chain is built from TRBV2 and TRBJ2-1; TRBD1 is a weak D gene call, 5 bases matching. The source material was a population of CD138-negative cells sorted from bone marrow. Sample cell subset or site, as interpreted from the label and publication: bone marrow mononuclear cells depleted of CD138+ plasma/myeloma cells by negative magnetic selection. The DNA sequence follows: TGTGCCAGCAGTGGACAGCACAGTGAGCAGTTCTTC. It encodes CASSGQHSEQFF.